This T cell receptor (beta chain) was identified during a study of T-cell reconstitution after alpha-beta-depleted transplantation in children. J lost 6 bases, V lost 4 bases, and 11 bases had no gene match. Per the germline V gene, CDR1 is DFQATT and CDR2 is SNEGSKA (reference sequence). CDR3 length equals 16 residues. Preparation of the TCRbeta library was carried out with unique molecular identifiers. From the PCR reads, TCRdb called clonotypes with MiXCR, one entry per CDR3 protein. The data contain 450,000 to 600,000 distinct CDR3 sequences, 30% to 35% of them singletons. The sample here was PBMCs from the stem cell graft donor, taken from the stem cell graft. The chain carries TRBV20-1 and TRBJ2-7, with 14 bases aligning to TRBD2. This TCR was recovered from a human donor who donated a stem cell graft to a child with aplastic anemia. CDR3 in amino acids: CSATRTSGRSGSEQYF. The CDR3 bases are TGCAGTGCTACACGGACTAGCGGGAGGTCGGGCAGCGAGCAGTACTTC.